The 25 T cell receptor beta chains presented below share a single source sample, sequenced in a study of Ad26.COV2.S vaccination and SARS-CoV-2 variants. Generated by immunoSEQ multiplex PCR, the TCRdb table keeps only in-frame clones and is missing some. Of 180,000 or so clones detected, roughly 85% appear once; the ten largest clones hold about 5.9%. The specimen was peripheral blood, collected after recovery from COVID-19. These receptors originate from a human donor who had recovered from COVID-19.

This clone was recorded a few times. This chain joins TRBV7-9 and TRBJ1-4, with 8 bases matching TRBD1. The germline V gene encodes CDR1 SEHNR and CDR2 FQNEAQ (reference sequence). The CDR3 totals 15 residues. With V trimmed by 3 bases and J by 8 bases, 8 bases remained unmatched. The DNA of the CDR3 is TGTGCCAGCAGCTTGGAGGACAGGGCCCCCGAAAAACTGTTTTTT. It is translated as CASSLEDRAPEKLFF.

V and J are TRBV4-1 and TRBJ1-4; 9 nucleotides agree with TRBD1. After removal of 6 bases from V and 6 bases from J, the junction contained 5 bases not matched to a gene. The CDR3 covers 14 residues. Germline V gene sequence: CDR1 MGHRA, CDR2 YSYEKL. The DNA for the CDR3 is TGCGCCAGCAGGTCGGGACAGGGATATGAAAAACTGTTTTTT. It is translated as CASRSGQGYEKLFF.

The V and J genes are TRBV27 and TRBJ1-2; D uncertain. The CDR3 has 14 residues. Trimming removed 5 bases at V and 4 bases at J, with 14 bases between. The germline V gene encodes CDR1 MNHEY and CDR2 SMNVEV (reference sequence). CDR3 residues: CASSQHGVRYGYTF. In DNA form, the CDR3 reads TGTGCCAGCAGTCAACACGGGGTGCGCTATGGCTACACCTTC.

This chain uses TRBV4-1 with TRBJ1-6; D not certain. V lost 0 bases to trimming and J lost 10 bases, with 16 bases between them. This CDR3 contains 16 residues. Germline loops: CDR1 MGHRA, CDR2 YSYEKL. The CDR3 coding sequence is TGCGCCAGCAGCCAAGATCCGGCGGGGTTGGGATCACCCCTCCACTTT. As protein: CASSQDPAGLGSPLHF.

The V and J genes are TRBV30 and TRBJ2-5; D is uncertain. CDR1 is GTSNPN and CDR2 is SVGIG in the germline V gene (reference sequence). Between the trimmed V and J ends, which lost 1 base and 1 base, there was a span of 4 bases. The CDR3 is 12 amino acids. Written as DNA, the CDR3 is TGTGCCTGGAGTGCGCCCCAAGAGACCCAGTACTTC. Residues: CAWSAPQETQYF.

The J gene is TRBJ2-2, the V gene TRBV6-5; 11 positions match TRBD2. Germline lookup yields CDR1 MNHEY and CDR2 SVGAGI. Losses at the gene ends were 8 bases for V and 5 bases for J; bases not matched to a gene: 7. CDR3 length: 15 amino acids. The CDR3 sequence is CASGIGLAGTGELFF. The CDR3 DNA reads as TGTGCCAGCGGGATAGGACTAGCGGGTACCGGGGAGCTGTTTTTT.

The chain uses TRBV5-1 and TRBJ2-3; D is tentatively TRBD1 or TRBD2 (5 bases each). V was shortened by 2 bases and J by 3 bases, with 7 bases between the two germline ends. CDR3 size: 13 residues. The V gene's germline CDR1 is SGHRS and CDR2 YFSETQ. In nucleotides, the CDR3 is TGCGCCAGCAGCTTCTGGGGGACAGATACGCAGTATTTT. Translating gives CASSFWGTDTQYF.

V gene TRBV5-6 combines with J gene TRBJ2-3; TRBD2 matches at 9 bases. Trimming took 4 bases from V and 3 from J; bases not matched to a gene: 9. The CDR3 loop spans 16 amino acids. CDR1 SGHDT and CDR2 YYEEEE come from the germline V gene. Here the CDR3 reads CASSLTGREGTDTQYF. Written as DNA, the CDR3 is TGTGCCAGCAGCCTGACAGGGCGGGAGGGTACAGATACGCAGTATTTT.

V is TRBV11-2 and J is TRBJ2-7; D may correspond to TRBD1 or TRBD2 (5 bases each). V lost 7 bases and J 0 bases, leaving 13 bases between the germline ends. The CDR3 contains 14 residues. Germline V lookup: CDR1 SGHAT, CDR2 FQNNGV. The DNA of the CDR3 is TGTGCCAGCAAACGGGGCCTGAGCTCCTACGAGCAGTACTTC. Its protein is CASKRGLSSYEQYF.

The chain combines TRBV7-2 with TRBJ2-2; D gene ambiguous. This CDR3 has 15 residues. Looked up from germline, CDR1 is SGHTA and CDR2 is FQGNSA. V gave up 1 base and J gave up 4 bases, with 10 bases separating them. DNA of the CDR3: TGTGCCAGCAGCTTAGGTAGGACGTCCACCGGGGAGCTGTTTTTT. It yields the protein CASSLGRTSTGELFF.

The chain combines TRBV6-5 with TRBJ2-3; possibly TRBD2 for D (5 bases). The CDR3 is made up of 15 amino acids. Germline CDR1 reads MNHEY; CDR2 reads SVGAGI. Trimming stripped 7 bases from V and 0 bases from J, with 14 bases between. In DNA, the CDR3 is TGTGCCAGCACCGCCGCTCCGGGGAGCACAGATACGCAGTATTTT. As protein: CASTAAPGSTDTQYF.

J is TRBJ2-7 and V is TRBV9, with unresolved D. Germline V gene lookup returns CDR1 SGDLS and CDR2 YYNGEE. V was clipped by 0 bases and J by 3 bases, with 10 bases between them. CDR3 size: 14 residues. CDR3 region: CASSVGPVNYEQYF. The DNA for the CDR3 is TGTGCCAGCAGCGTAGGGCCCGTAAACTACGAGCAGTACTTC. Complete variable domain (other parts from reference TRBV9 and TRBJ2-7): DSGVTQTPKHLITATGQRVTLRCSPRSGDLSVYWYQQSLDQGLQFLIQYYNGEERAKGNILERFSAQQFPDLHSELNLSSLELGDSALYFCASSVGPVNYEQYFGPGTRLTVT.

The table lists this clone with a few counts. V gene TRBV7-9 combines with J gene TRBJ1-1; D is uncertain. The CDR3 sequence is 12 residues long. Between the trimmed V and J ends, which lost 6 bases and 3 bases, there was a span of 8 bases. From germline, CDR1 is SEHNR and CDR2 FQNEAQ (reference sequence). CDR3 nucleotide sequence: TGTGCCAGCAGATCTCTACACACTGAAGCTTTCTTT. Translated: CASRSLHTEAFF.

The rearrangement joins TRBV19 to TRBJ1-5, with D possibly TRBD1 on 6 matching bases. CDR3 length equals 15 residues. V was trimmed by 4 bases and J by 3 bases, leaving 13 bases between them. Germline V lookup: CDR1 LNHDA, CDR2 SQIVND (reference sequence). CDR3 in DNA: TGTGCCAGTAGTACAACAGGGACGTCCAATCAGCCCCAGCATTTT. It encodes CASSTTGTSNQPQHF.

The chain couples TRBV27 to TRBJ1-1, with 8 bases matching TRBD1. V lost 4 bases to trimming and J lost 4 bases; unmatched junction nucleotides: 8. Germline lookup yields CDR1 MNHEY and CDR2 SMNVEV (reference sequence). The CDR3 loop spans 15 amino acids. In DNA, the CDR3 is TGTGCCAGCAGTTCCGCAGGGGGCAGGATCACTGAAGCTTTCTTT. Encoded protein: CASSSAGGRITEAFF.

V usage is TRBV7-8 and J usage is TRBJ2-3; 8 nucleotides line up with TRBD1. Germline V gene sequence: CDR1 SGHVS, CDR2 FQNEAQ. Trimming cost V 4 bases and J 0 bases; bases outside gene matches: 12. The CDR3 sequence is 18 residues long. CDR3 amino acids: CASSSGTGSPSSTDTQYF. In nucleotides, the CDR3 is TGTGCCAGCAGCTCAGGGACAGGCTCTCCTTCTAGCACAGATACGCAGTATTTT.

The chain combines TRBV3-1 (or the pseudogene TRBV3-2) with TRBJ2-3, with D possibly being TRBD1 or TRBD2 (5 bases each). CDR3 length equals 12 residues. The V and J ends lost 9 bases and 0 bases respectively, with 7 bases between them. Germline CDR1 and CDR2: LGHDT and YNNKEL (reference sequence). The CDR3 protein is CARWGSTDTQYF. CDR3 in DNA: TGTGCCAGGTGGGGGAGCACAGATACGCAGTATTTT.

Only one count was recorded for this clone. This specimen includes other DNA sequences encoding the same CDR3. The chain joins TRBV30 to TRBJ1-5; possible D gene TRBD1, 5 bases. The length of the CDR3 is 13 residues. Trimming took off 0 bases at V and 7 bases at J, with 10 bases between the two ends. Germline values: CDR1 GTSNPN, CDR2 SVGIG (reference sequence). The DNA for the CDR3 is TGTGCCTGGAGTGTGCGGGGGGGGCAGCCCCAGCATTTT. Protein product: CAWSVRGGQPQHF.

The V and J genes are TRBV5-1 and TRBJ1-2; D gene uncertain. CDR3 size: 15 residues. V was pared by 4 bases and J by 5 bases, with 18 bases between. CDR1 and CDR2 (germline): SGHRS, YFSETQ. CDR3: CASSPEPAGRYGYTF. The CDR3 DNA follows: TGCGCCAGCAGCCCTGAACCGGCAGGCCGATATGGCTACACCTTC.

This clone was detected only a few times. V and J are TRBV4-1 and TRBJ1-3; D remains ambiguous. CDR3 length equals 17 residues. The V end lost 0 bases, the J end lost 0 bases, and 12 bases lay between the germline ends. CDR1 and CDR2 (germline): MGHRA, YSYEKL. The CDR3 bases are TGCGCCAGCAGCCAAGATACAGTCCTCAACTCTGGAAACACCATATATTTT. Its protein is CASSQDTVLNSGNTIYF.

This chain joins TRBV11-2 and TRBJ2-7; 11 nucleotides align to TRBD2. The CDR3 sequence is 14 residues long. The germline V gene encodes CDR1 SGHAT and CDR2 FQNNGV. J was trimmed by 3 bases and V by 4 bases; bases with no gene match: 2. The CDR3 bases are TGTGCCAGCAGCTGGGGACTAGCGGACTACGAGCAGTACTTC. It translates to CASSWGLADYEQYF.

The chain is built from TRBV7-3 and TRBJ2-5, with TRBD2 as a possible D gene (5 bases). Germline values: CDR1 SGHTA, CDR2 FQGTGA. V was shortened by 1 base and J by 4 bases, with 19 bases between the two germline ends. The CDR3 is 17 amino acids. This chain's CDR3 is CASSLRGRADGGETQYF. The CDR3 DNA follows: TGTGCCAGCAGCTTAAGAGGTCGGGCGGACGGAGGAGAGACCCAGTACTTC. The whole variable domain, remainder taken from reference TRBV7-3 and TRBJ2-5, is GAGVSQTPSNKVTEKGKYVELRCDPISGHTALYWYRQSLGQGPEFLIYFQGTGAADDSGLPNDRFFAVRPEGSVSTLKIQRTERGDSAVYLCASSLRGRADGGETQYFGPGTRLLVL.

There are a few counts of this clone. The chain carries TRBV3-1 (or the pseudogene TRBV3-2) and TRBJ1-2; D may be TRBD1 (6 bases). CDR1 and CDR2 from the germline V gene are LGHDT and YNNKEL (reference sequence). Trimming pared 1 base from V and 0 bases from J, leaving 9 bases between. The CDR3 loop spans 15 amino acids. CDR3 loop: CASSQVGAANYGYTF. CDR3 coding DNA: TGTGCCAGCAGCCAAGTGGGGGCCGCTAACTATGGCTACACCTTC.

V is TRBV5-1 and J is TRBJ2-1, with D tentatively TRBD2 (6 bases). Between the trimmed V and J ends, which lost 7 bases and 8 bases, there was a span of 19 bases. Germline V gene lookup returns CDR1 SGHRS and CDR2 YFSETQ. The CDR3 is 14 residues long. The CDR3 DNA reads TGCGCCAGCGGCCCCCTGGCATCGGGGGATGAGCAGTTCTTC. This codes for CASGPLASGDEQFF.

The chain's CDR3 is CSVRVMENIQYF. In nucleotides, the CDR3 is TGCAGCGTCCGAGTGATGGAAAACATTCAGTACTTC. The J gene is TRBJ2-4, the V gene TRBV29-1; no reliable D call. Germline V gives CDR1 SQVTM, CDR2 ANQGSEA. The CDR3 sequence is 12 residues long. Trimming removed 6 bases at V and 5 bases at J, with 11 bases between.